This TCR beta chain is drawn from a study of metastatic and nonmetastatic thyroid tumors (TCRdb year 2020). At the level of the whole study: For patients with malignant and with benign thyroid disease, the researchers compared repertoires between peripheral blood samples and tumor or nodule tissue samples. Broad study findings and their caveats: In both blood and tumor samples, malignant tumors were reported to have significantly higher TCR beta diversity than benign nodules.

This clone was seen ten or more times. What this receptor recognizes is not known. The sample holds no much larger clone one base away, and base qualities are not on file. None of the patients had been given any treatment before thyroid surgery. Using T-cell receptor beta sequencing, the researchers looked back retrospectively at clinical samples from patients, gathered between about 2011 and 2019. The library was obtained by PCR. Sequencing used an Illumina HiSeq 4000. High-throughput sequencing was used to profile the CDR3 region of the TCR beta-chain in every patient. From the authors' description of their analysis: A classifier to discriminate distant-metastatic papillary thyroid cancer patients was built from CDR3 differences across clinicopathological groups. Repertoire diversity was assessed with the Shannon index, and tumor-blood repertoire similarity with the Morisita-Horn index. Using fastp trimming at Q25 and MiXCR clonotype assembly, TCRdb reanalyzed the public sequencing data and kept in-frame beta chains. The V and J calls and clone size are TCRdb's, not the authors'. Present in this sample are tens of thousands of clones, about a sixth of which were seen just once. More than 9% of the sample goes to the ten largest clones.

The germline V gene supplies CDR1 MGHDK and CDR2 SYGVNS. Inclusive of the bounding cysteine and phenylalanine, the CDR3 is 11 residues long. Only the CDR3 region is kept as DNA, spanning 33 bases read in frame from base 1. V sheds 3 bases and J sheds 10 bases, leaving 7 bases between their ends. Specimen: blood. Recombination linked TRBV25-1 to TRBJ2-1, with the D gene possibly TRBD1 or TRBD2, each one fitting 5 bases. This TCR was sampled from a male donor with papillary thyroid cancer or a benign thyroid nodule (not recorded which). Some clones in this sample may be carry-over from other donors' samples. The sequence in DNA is TGTGCCAGCAGTGACAGGGACGAGCAGTTCTTC. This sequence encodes CASSDRDEQFF.